Below, one TCR beta chain is given with its context. Assay: immunoSEQ multiplex PCR; the TCRdb copy retains only in-frame clones and omits some. The profile shows tens of thousands of clones, roughly 81% of them singletons. The sample belongs to a study of OX40 agonist ivuxolimab in advanced cancers. Germline V gene data show CDR1 as MNHEY and CDR2 as SMNVEV (reference sequence). Trimming removed 3 bases from V and 0 bases from J, with 6 bases in between. This CDR3 has 13 residues. V gene TRBV27 combines with J gene TRBJ2-7; no definite D call. The sample was CD4+ or CD8+ T cells sorted from blood, taken in a trial of the OX40 agonist ivuxolimab. The sequence derives from an adult with an advanced solid tumor such as melanoma, head and neck, liver or kidney cancer. The CDR3 sequence is CASSFASSYEQYF. The CDR3 DNA follows: TGTGCCAGCAGTTTCGCCAGCTCCTACGAGCAGTACTTC.